Shown below are 27 T cell receptor beta chains from a single sample sequenced in a study of shared clonotypes between healthy human individuals. CD8 cells classed as naive were CD45RO-negative and positively selected for CCR7, excluding terminally differentiated effector memory CD45RA+ cells. The repertoire was sequenced with immunoSEQ multiplex PCR; TCRdb's copy has only in-frame clones and lacks some. The sample includes around 2,000,000 clones, about 95% of them seen just once. Sequencing was carried out using naive CD8+ T cells sorted from blood. The receptors here all came from a man in his late teens or twenties in good health.

The chain links TRBV5-1 to TRBJ2-1; 14 bases are a match to TRBD2. The germline gives CDR1 SGHRS, CDR2 YFSETQ. Trimming removed 2 bases from V and 8 bases from J; junction bases left unmatched: 9. This CDR3 contains 17 residues. The CDR3 spells CASSFRLAGGGLYEQFF. The CDR3 DNA is TGCGCCAGCAGCTTCAGACTAGCGGGAGGGGGCCTCTATGAGCAGTTCTTC.

This clone turned up a few times. V and J are TRBV15 and TRBJ1-6; D uncertain. CDR3 size: 18 residues. Per the germline V gene, CDR1 is LNHNV and CDR2 is YYDKDF (reference sequence). Trimming shortened V by 2 bases and J by 6 bases, and 20 bases separated the two germline ends. DNA for the CDR3: TGTGCCACCAGCAGATCCTATAACCTCGGACCGTCTAATTCACCCCTCCACTTT. As protein: CATSRSYNLGPSNSPLHF.

The chain employs TRBV30 and TRBJ1-1; the match to TRBD1 covers 7 bases. Per the germline V gene, CDR1 is GTSNPN and CDR2 is SVGIG (reference sequence). J was trimmed by 1 base and V by 5 bases; bases with no gene match: 13. CDR3 length: 16 amino acids. Here the CDR3 reads CAWGLTGVTPNTEAFF. The DNA of the CDR3 is TGTGCCTGGGGACTTACAGGGGTTACGCCGAACACTGAAGCTTTCTTT.

The chain joins TRBV10-2 to TRBJ1-1; TRBD1 agrees at 7 bases. The CDR3 contains 13 residues. In germline, CDR1 is WSHSY, CDR2 SAAADI. J was trimmed by 4 bases and V by 6 bases; bases with no gene match: 5. DNA for the CDR3: TGCGCCAGCAGAGAGGGGGCGACCACTGAAGCTTTCTTT. Its protein is CASREGATTEAFF.

The rearrangement links TRBV5-1 to TRBJ2-2; weak D call: TRBD2 (5 bases). Germline V gives CDR1 SGHRS, CDR2 YFSETQ. V was cut by 0 bases and J by 0 bases, with 9 bases left in between. The CDR3 has 16 amino acids. CDR3 loop: CASSLARTANTGELFF. Here the CDR3 DNA reads TGCGCCAGCAGCTTGGCCAGGACTGCGAACACCGGGGAGCTGTTTTTT.

As DNA, the CDR3 is TGTGCCAGCAGCTTGGAACTAGCGGGTCTAGTTAGCACAGATACGCAGTATTTT. It translates to CASSLELAGLVSTDTQYF. The chain combines TRBV5-4 with TRBJ2-3, with 9 nucleotides matching TRBD2. The germline V gene encodes CDR1 SGHNT and CDR2 YYREEE (reference sequence). The CDR3 is made up of 18 amino acids. V shed 0 bases and J 0 bases; nucleotides not matched to a gene: 8. Drawing the rest from reference TRBV5-4 and TRBJ2-3, the complete variable domain is ETGVTQSPTHLIKTRGQQVTLRCSSQSGHNTVSWYQQALGQGPQFIFQYYREEENGRGNFPPRFSGLQFPNYSSELNVNALELDDSALYLCASSLELAGLVSTDTQYFGPGTRLTVL.

This rearrangement joins TRBV27 to TRBJ2-2; 13 nucleotides agree with TRBD2. Per the germline V gene, CDR1 is MNHEY and CDR2 is SMNVEV (reference sequence). The CDR3 is 17 residues long. V shed 5 bases, J shed 5 bases, and the junction held 8 bases outside the gene matches. This CDR3 is CASSAGLAGARTGELFF. CDR3 nucleotides: TGTGCCAGCAGTGCAGGACTAGCGGGAGCAAGGACCGGGGAGCTGTTTTTT.

For this clone: Other nucleotide sequences from this sample produce the same CDR3. The chain links TRBV28 to TRBJ2-7, with D perhaps TRBD1 (5 bases). This CDR3 has 15 amino acids. CDR1 is MDHEN and CDR2 is SYDVKM in the germline V gene. Trimming stripped 2 bases from V and 2 bases from J, with 13 bases between. The CDR3 protein is CASSLGQGGPYEQYF. CDR3 nucleotides: TGTGCCAGCAGTTTAGGGCAGGGCGGCCCCTACGAGCAGTACTTC. The whole variable domain, remainder taken from reference TRBV28 and TRBJ2-7, is DVKVTQSSRYLVKRTGEKVFLECVQDMDHENMFWYRQDPGLGLRLIYFSYDVKMKEKGDIPEGYSVSREKKERFSLILESASTNQTSMYLCASSLGQGGPYEQYFGPGTRLTVT.

The chain links TRBV4-3 to TRBJ2-3; D perhaps matches TRBD2 (6 bases). Germline CDR1 reads LGHNA; CDR2 reads YSLEER. The CDR3 runs 16 residues. V lost 0 bases, J lost 0 bases, and 10 bases lay in between. CDR3 amino acids: CASSQESGASTDTQYF. The DNA of the CDR3 is TGCGCCAGCAGCCAAGAATCGGGAGCGAGCACAGATACGCAGTATTTT.

As concerns this clone: At the DNA level, this CDR3 is encoded by other sequences in the same sample as well. The chain is built from TRBV27 and TRBJ1-2, with a weak D call TRBD1 (6 bases). V was cut by 5 bases and J by 3 bases, with 13 bases left in between. Germline V gene data show CDR1 as MNHEY and CDR2 as SMNVEV (reference sequence). The CDR3 is made up of 14 amino acids. This CDR3 is CASSLLGGDYGYTF. CDR3 in DNA: TGTGCCAGCAGTCTATTAGGGGGAGACTATGGCTACACCTTC.

The chain couples TRBV27 to TRBJ1-1; D remains ambiguous. V shed 4 bases and J shed 1 base, with 10 bases lying between them. CDR1 is MNHEY and CDR2 is SMNVEV in the germline V gene (reference sequence). The CDR3 has 14 residues. CDR3 residues: CASSWSSGNTEAFF. The CDR3 DNA is TGTGCCAGCAGTTGGAGTAGCGGGAACACTGAAGCTTTCTTT.

The chain couples TRBV6-5 to TRBJ1-2; 7 bases fit TRBD1. The ends lost 1 base at V and 7 bases at J; junction bases unmatched: 9. This CDR3 is 15 amino acids long. Germline CDR1 MNHEY, CDR2 SVGAGI. The CDR3 loop reads CASSYYRGNVGGYTF. CDR3 nucleotides: TGTGCCAGCAGTTACTACAGGGGAAATGTCGGTGGCTACACCTTC.

The chain is built from TRBV10-3 and TRBJ2-5; D is ambiguous. The end of the DNA aligns better with TRBJ2-7, so the J call may be wrong. Per germline, CDR1 ENHRY and CDR2 SYGVKD. This CDR3 spans 12 amino acids. The CDR3 region is CAIMTETYEQYF. The DNA for the CDR3 is TGTGCCATCATGACGGAAACCTACGAGCAGTACTTC.

The chain recombines TRBV4-1 with TRBJ2-4; D gene unclear. Germline CDR1 reads MGHRA; CDR2 reads YSYEKL. This CDR3 spans 15 amino acids. V lost 0 bases and J lost 9, with 15 bases in between. The CDR3, as DNA: TGCGCCAGCAGCCAAGAACGCACCACTGGGCCCATTCAGTACTTC. Translating it yields CASSQERTTGPIQYF.

The J gene is TRBJ2-1, the V gene TRBV2; TRBD2 agrees at 11 bases. The J segment lost 2 bases and the V segment lost 1 base, leaving 4 bases of the junction unmatched. Germline CDR1 SNHLY, CDR2 FYNNEI. This CDR3 is built from 17 residues. Here the CDR3 DNA reads TGTGCCAGCAGTGAAGTGGCTAGCGGGGGGACCTACAATGAGCAGTTCTTC. This sequence encodes CASSEVASGGTYNEQFF.

The rearrangement uses TRBV20-1 and TRBJ2-2; D possibly corresponds to TRBD1 (6 bases). V was shortened by 5 bases and J by 5 bases, with 6 bases between the two germline ends. The CDR3 loop spans 11 amino acids. Germline V CDR1 and CDR2: DFQATT, SNEGSKA (reference sequence). The CDR3, as DNA: TGCAGTGCTGACAGGACCGGGGAGCTGTTTTTT. Translated: CSADRTGELFF.

The J gene is TRBJ2-1, the V gene TRBV5-1, with 9 bases matching TRBD2. The CDR3 contains 15 residues. In germline, CDR1 is SGHRS, CDR2 YFSETQ. Germline trimming cut 0 bases from V and 8 bases from J; bases unmatched to any gene: 6. CDR3 region: CASSLGLADAHEQFF. In DNA form, the CDR3 reads TGCGCCAGCAGCTTGGGACTAGCGGACGCCCATGAGCAGTTCTTC.

V usage is TRBV30 and J usage is TRBJ2-1, with 9 bases lining up with TRBD2. The CDR3 sequence is 14 residues long. Germline CDR1 GTSNPN, CDR2 SVGIG (reference sequence). After removal of 3 bases from V and 9 bases from J, the junction contained 9 bases not matched to a gene. The CDR3 nucleotides read TGTGCCTGGAGCTATACTAGCGGGTTAGGTGAGCAGTTCTTC. As protein: CAWSYTSGLGEQFF.

The chain employs TRBV28 and TRBJ1-2; TRBD1 aligns across 9 bases. V shed 1 base, J shed 1 base, and the junction held 10 bases outside the gene matches. Germline CDR1 MDHEN, CDR2 SYDVKM. The CDR3 is 18 amino acids. CDR3 sequence (DNA): TGTGCCAGCAGTTTATCCGGGACAGGGCTATTCCTTAACTATGGCTACACCTTC. It translates to CASSLSGTGLFLNYGYTF.

The chain employs TRBV19 and TRBJ2-1; D may correspond to TRBD1 or TRBD2 (6 bases each). The CDR3 has 15 amino acids. Germline assignment: CDR1 LNHDA and CDR2 SQIVND (reference sequence). V was pared by 3 bases and J by 5 bases, with 14 bases between. CDR3 bases: TGTGCCAGTAGTATGTCGGGGGCACCAAACAATGAGCAGTTCTTC. Its translation: CASSMSGAPNNEQFF.

The rearrangement uses TRBV19 and TRBJ1-1, with 8 bases matching TRBD1. The junction had 11 bases not matched to a gene; V was cut back by 5 bases and J by 6 bases. The CDR3 is 15 amino acids. From germline, CDR1 is LNHDA and CDR2 SQIVND (reference sequence). The CDR3 region is CASSLRTGWRPEAFF. The CDR3 DNA is TGTGCCAGTAGTCTACGGACAGGGTGGAGGCCTGAAGCTTTCTTT.

In its sample, this clone was seen once. The chain couples TRBV9 to TRBJ2-1, with 12 positions matching TRBD2. The CDR3 runs to 15 residues. CDR1 and CDR2 from the germline V gene are SGDLS and YYNGEE. The ends lost 4 bases at V and 6 bases at J; junction bases unmatched: 5. The CDR3 loop reads CASSLTSGGFNEQFF. In DNA form, the CDR3 reads TGTGCCAGCAGCCTGACTAGCGGGGGCTTCAATGAGCAGTTCTTC. Full variable domain (missing parts from reference TRBV9 and TRBJ2-1): DSGVTQTPKHLITATGQRVTLRCSPRSGDLSVYWYQQSLDQGLQFLIQYYNGEERAKGNILERFSAQQFPDLHSELNLSSLELGDSALYFCASSLTSGGFNEQFFGPGTRLTVL.

The rearrangement joins TRBV27 to TRBJ1-6; 8 bases align to TRBD1. Germline CDR1 is MNHEY and CDR2 is SMNVEV (reference sequence). J gave up 9 bases and V 7 bases, and 8 bases lay outside the gene matches. This CDR3 contains 14 residues. The DNA of the CDR3 is TGTGCCAGCAAGGGGACAGGTCTAGCTTCACCCCTCCACTTT. This encodes CASKGTGLASPLHF.

The chain links TRBV5-4 to TRBJ2-7; D could derive from TRBD1 or TRBD2 (5 bases each). The CDR3 consists of 14 residues. The ends were cut back, 4 bases at V and 6 bases at J, with 17 bases in the middle. Germline V CDR1 and CDR2: SGHNT, YYREEE (reference sequence). The chain's CDR3 is CASSPVGDLREQYF. For the CDR3, the DNA is TGTGCCAGCAGCCCCGTGGGGGATCTGCGCGAGCAGTACTTC.

V usage is TRBV4-2 and J usage is TRBJ2-7; the match to TRBD2 covers 10 bases. Germline assignment: CDR1 LGHNA and CDR2 YNFKEQ. V dropped 0 bases and J dropped 4; count of bases not matched to a gene: 6. The length of the CDR3 is 16 residues. The CDR3 nucleotides read TGTGCCAGCAGCCAAGATCTCCTAGCGGGGGAGTACGAGCAGTACTTC. The encoded protein is CASSQDLLAGEYEQYF.

The chain has TRBV13 and TRBJ1-2; TRBD1 agrees at 7 bases. The CDR3 is 15 amino acids. The junction had 6 bases not matched to a gene; V was cut back by 4 bases and J by 1 base. In germline, CDR1 is PRHDT, CDR2 FYEKMQ (reference sequence). The CDR3 coding sequence is TGTGCCAGCAGCTCCCAGGGGGAAAATAACTATGGCTACACCTTC. This codes for CASSSQGENNYGYTF.

The chain employs TRBV19 and TRBJ1-5; tentative D call: TRBD1 (6 bases). The ends were cut back, 2 bases at V and 6 bases at J, with 14 bases in the middle. CDR1 is LNHDA and CDR2 is SQIVND in the germline V gene (reference sequence). This CDR3 region has 15 residues. This CDR3 is CASSISTGLGQPQHF. Written as DNA, the CDR3 is TGTGCCAGTAGTATAAGTACAGGGTTAGGTCAGCCCCAGCATTTT.